This TCR beta chain was retrieved from a study of identifying expanded T cells in peripheral blood. Broader study findings: Differentially abundant clones: about 1.1 between replicates, about 15 at around 14 days, 18 to 20 at four. Clone count variance between approximately two-week samples rose with total template count.

In regard to this clone: Antigen: not known.

During the collection period, no donor immune events like infections were recorded. The CDR3 covers 15 residues. With V trimmed by 3 bases and J by 5 bases, 2 bases remained unmatched. Germline V lookup: CDR1 MRHNA, CDR2 SNTAGT. Only in-frame clones appear in the TCRdb table, and some are missing; sequencing was by immunoSEQ multiplex PCR. Here the sample spans 70,000 to 95,000 clones, about nine tenths being singletons. The source is a person aged 18 to 75 in good health. The sequenced sample consisted of blood. This sequence joins TRBV6-4 and TRBJ2-2; 11 nucleotides agree with TRBD2. CDR3 sequence: CASSELAGGTGELFF. The CDR3 nucleotides read TGTGCCAGCAGTGAGCTAGCGGGAGGTACCGGGGAGCTGTTTTTT.